The sequence of this T cell receptor (beta chain) was determined in a study of blood T cell repertoires in COVID-19. The overall study: Spain, Italy and the United States supplied samples that represented acute and convalescent COVID-19. Nucleic acid was either cDNA or gDNA, and it came from T cells, B-cell-depleted T cells, or PBMCs.

As handled by the study authors: Scientists estimated how many nucleated cells there were by amplifying reference gene primers. Sequenced by immunoSEQ multiplex PCR; TCRdb stores in-frame clones only, minus some. The DNA was the basis for D and trimming; V, J and clone size are from that table. The sample lists 50,000 or so clones; more than 80% were seen once. The V and J ends lost 10 bases and 4 bases respectively, with 20 bases between them. The CDR3 has 15 amino acids. The V gene's germline CDR1 is MNHEY and CDR2 SVGAGI. The chain couples TRBV6-5 to TRBJ1-5; no clear D gene. Sequencing was performed on peripheral blood. This receptor was taken from a human donor in a cohort sampled during active COVID-19. The CDR3 loop is CAISPIPGINQPQHF. CDR3 bases: TGTGCCATTTCTCCTATCCCCGGGATTAATCAGCCCCAGCATTTT.